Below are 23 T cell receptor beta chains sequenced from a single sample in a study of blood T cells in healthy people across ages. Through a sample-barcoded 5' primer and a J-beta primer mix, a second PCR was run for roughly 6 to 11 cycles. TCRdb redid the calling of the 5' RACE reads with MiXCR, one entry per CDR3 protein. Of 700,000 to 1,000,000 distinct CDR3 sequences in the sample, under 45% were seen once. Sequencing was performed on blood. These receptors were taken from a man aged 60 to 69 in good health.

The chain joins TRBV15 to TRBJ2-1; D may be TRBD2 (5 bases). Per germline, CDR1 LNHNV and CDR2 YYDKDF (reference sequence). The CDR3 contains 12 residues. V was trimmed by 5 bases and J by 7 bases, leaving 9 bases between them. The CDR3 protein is CATSLRRNEQFF. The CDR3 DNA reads TGTGCCACCAGCCTCCGGAGGAATGAGCAGTTCTTC.

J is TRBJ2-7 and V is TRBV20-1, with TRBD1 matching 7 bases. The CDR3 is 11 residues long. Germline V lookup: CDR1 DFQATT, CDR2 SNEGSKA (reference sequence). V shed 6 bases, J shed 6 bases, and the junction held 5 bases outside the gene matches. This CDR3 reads CSAAPGGEQYF. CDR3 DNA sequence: TGCAGTGCAGCCCCAGGGGGCGAGCAGTACTTC.

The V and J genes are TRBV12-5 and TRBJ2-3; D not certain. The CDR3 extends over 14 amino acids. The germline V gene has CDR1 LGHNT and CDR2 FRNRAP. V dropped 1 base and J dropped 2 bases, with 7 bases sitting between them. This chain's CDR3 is CASGLGTITDTQYF. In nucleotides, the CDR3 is TGTGCTAGTGGTTTGGGGACGATCACAGATACGCAGTATTTT.

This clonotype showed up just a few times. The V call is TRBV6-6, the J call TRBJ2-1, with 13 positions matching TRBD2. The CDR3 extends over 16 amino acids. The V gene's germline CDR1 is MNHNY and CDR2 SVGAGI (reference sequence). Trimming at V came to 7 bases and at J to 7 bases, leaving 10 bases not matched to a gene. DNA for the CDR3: TGTGCCAGCATTCAACTAGCGGGGGGGCCGTCTAATGAGCAGTTCTTC. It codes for CASIQLAGGPSNEQFF.

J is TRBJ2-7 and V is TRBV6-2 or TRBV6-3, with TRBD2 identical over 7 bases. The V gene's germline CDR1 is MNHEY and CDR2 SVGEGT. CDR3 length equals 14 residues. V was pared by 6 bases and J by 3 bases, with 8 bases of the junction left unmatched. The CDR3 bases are TGTGCCAGCAGCAAAGGGACTAACCTCTACGAGCAGTACTTC. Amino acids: CASSKGTNLYEQYF.

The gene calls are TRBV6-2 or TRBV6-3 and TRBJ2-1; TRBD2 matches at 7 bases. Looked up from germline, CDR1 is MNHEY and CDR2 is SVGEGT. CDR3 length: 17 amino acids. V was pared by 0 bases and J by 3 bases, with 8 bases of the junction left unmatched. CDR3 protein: CASSYSRAGVVYNEQFF. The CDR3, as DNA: TGTGCCAGCAGTTACTCCCGCGCGGGGGTTGTCTACAATGAGCAGTTCTTC.

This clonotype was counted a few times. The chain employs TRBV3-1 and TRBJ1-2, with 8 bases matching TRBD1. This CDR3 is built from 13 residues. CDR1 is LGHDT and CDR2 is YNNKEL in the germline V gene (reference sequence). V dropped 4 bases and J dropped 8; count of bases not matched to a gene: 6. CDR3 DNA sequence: TGTGCCAGCAGCCGGGGGACAGGCGCCGGCTACACCTTC. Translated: CASSRGTGAGYTF. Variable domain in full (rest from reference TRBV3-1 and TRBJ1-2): DTAVSQTPKYLVTQMGNDKSIKCEQNLGHDTMYWYKQDSKKFLKIMFSYNNKELIINETVPNRFSPKSPDKAHLNLHINSLELGDSAVYFCASSRGTGAGYTFGSGTRLTVV.

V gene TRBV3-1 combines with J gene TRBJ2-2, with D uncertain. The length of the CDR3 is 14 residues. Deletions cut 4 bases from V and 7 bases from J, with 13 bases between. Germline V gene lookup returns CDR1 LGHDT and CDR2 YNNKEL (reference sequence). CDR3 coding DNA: TGTGCCAGCAGCCGCCAAGGCGCTAGCGGGGAGCTGTTTTTT. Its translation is CASSRQGASGELFF.

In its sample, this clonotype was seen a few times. CDR3 bases: TGTGCCAGCAGTCCGTGGACCGACTTAACCTACGAGCAGTACTTC. Translating it yields CASSPWTDLTYEQYF. The chain combines TRBV27 with TRBJ2-7; D gene unclear. V lost 5 bases, J lost 2 bases, and 16 bases lay in between. From germline, CDR1 is MNHEY and CDR2 SMNVEV (reference sequence). The CDR3 is 15 residues long.

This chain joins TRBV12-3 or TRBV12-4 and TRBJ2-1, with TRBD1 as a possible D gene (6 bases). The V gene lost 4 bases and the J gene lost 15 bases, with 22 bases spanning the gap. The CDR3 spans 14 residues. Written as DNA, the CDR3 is TGTGCCAGCAGTTCACCAGACAGGTTTACTAAGTGGTTCTTC. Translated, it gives CASSSPDRFTKWFF.

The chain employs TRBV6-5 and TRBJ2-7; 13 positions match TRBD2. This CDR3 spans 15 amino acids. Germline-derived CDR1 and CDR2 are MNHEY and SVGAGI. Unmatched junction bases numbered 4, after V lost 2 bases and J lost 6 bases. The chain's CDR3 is CASSYRRLAGGEQYF. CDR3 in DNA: TGTGCCAGCAGTTACAGAAGACTAGCGGGGGGCGAGCAGTACTTC.

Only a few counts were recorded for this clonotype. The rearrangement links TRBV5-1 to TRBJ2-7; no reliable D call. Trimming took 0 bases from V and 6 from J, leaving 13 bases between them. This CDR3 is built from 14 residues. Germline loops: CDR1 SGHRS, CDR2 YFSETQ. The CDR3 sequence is CASSLGPGSGEQYF. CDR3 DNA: TGCGCCAGCAGCTTGGGCCCAGGCTCGGGCGAGCAGTACTTC.

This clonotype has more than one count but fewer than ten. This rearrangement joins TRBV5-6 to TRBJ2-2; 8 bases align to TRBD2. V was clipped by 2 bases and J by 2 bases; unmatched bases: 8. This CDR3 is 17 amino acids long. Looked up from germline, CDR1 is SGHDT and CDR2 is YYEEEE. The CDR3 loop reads CASSLPTGLGNTGELFF. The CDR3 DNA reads TGTGCCAGCAGCTTACCTACGGGACTAGGCAACACCGGGGAGCTGTTTTTT. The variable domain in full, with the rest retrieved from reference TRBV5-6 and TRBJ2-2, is DAGVTQSPTHLIKTRGQQVTLRCSPKSGHDTVSWYQQALGQGPQFIFQYYEEEERQRGNFPDRFSGHQFPNYSSELNVNALLLGDSALYLCASSLPTGLGNTGELFFGEGSRLTVL.

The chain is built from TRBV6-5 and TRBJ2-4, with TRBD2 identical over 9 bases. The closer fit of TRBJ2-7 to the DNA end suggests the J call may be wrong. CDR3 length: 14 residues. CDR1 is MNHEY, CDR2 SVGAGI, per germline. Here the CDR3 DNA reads TGTGCCAGCAGTTCCGGGACTAGCCCAGGCGAGCAGTACTTC. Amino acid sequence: CASSSGTSPGEQYF.

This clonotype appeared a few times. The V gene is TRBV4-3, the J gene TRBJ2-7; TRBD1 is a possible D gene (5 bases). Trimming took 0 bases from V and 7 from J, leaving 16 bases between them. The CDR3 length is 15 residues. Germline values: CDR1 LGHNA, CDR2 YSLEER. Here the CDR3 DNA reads TGCGCCAGCAGCCAAGATGTTCCAGGGTCGAGGGAGCAGTACTTC. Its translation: CASSQDVPGSREQYF.

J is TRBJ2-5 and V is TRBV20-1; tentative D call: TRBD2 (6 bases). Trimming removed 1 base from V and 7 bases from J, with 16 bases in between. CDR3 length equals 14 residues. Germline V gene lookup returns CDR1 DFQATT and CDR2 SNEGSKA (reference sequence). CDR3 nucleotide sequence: TGCAGTGCTAGAGCCCGGGACTTTTTCGGGACCCAGTACTTC. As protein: CSARARDFFGTQYF.

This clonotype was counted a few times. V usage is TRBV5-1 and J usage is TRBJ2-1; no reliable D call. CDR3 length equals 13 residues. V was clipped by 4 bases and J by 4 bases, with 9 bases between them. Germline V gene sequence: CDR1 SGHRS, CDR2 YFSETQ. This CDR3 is CASSEEGYNEQFF. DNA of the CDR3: TGCGCCAGCAGCGAAGAAGGGTACAATGAGCAGTTCTTC.

The CDR3 nucleotides are TGTGCCAGCAGCTCTTCCGGGACAGTATTCGCGGAGCAGTACTTC. It is translated as CASSSSGTVFAEQYF. The J gene is TRBJ2-5, the V gene TRBV5-4; 7 bases match TRBD1. Trimming at V came to 3 bases and at J to 11 bases, leaving 16 bases not matched to a gene. The CDR3 contains 15 residues. Germline V gene lookup returns CDR1 SGHNT and CDR2 YYREEE (reference sequence).

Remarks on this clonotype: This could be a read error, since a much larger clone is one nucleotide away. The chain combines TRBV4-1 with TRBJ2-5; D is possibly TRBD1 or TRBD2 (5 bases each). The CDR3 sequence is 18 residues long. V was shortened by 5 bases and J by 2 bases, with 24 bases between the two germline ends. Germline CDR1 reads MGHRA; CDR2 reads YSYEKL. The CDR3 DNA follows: TGCGCCAGCAGCTATAGGCCGCTCCATGAGGGGATACAAGAGACCCAGTACTTC. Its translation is CASSYRPLHEGIQETQYF.

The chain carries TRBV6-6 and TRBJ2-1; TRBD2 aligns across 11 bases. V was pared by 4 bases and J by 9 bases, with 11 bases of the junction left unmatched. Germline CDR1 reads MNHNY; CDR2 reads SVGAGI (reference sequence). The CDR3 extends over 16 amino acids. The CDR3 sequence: CASSLNSGGAGPEQFF. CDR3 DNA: TGTGCCAGCAGTTTAAATAGCGGGGGGGCAGGCCCTGAGCAGTTCTTC.

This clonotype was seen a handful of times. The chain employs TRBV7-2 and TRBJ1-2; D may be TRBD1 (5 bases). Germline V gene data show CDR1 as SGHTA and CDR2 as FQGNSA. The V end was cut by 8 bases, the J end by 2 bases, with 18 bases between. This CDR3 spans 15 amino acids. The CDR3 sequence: CASRQRGRPNYGYTF. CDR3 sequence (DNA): TGTGCCAGCCGACAGCGGGGCAGGCCAAACTATGGCTACACCTTC.

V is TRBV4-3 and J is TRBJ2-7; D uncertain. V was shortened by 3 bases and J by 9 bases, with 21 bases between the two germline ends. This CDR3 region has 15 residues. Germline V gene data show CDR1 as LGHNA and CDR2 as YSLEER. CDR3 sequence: CASSHDLEFTDGQYF. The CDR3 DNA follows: TGCGCCAGCAGCCACGACCTCGAGTTTACCGACGGGCAGTACTTC.

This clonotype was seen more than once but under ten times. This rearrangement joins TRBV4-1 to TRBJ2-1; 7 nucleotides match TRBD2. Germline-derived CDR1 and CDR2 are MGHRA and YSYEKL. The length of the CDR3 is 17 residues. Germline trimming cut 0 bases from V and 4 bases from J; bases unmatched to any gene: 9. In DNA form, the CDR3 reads TGCGCCAGCAGCCAAGATTCAATCCTAGCGGATTACAATGAGCAGTTCTTC. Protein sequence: CASSQDSILADYNEQFF.